This TCR beta chain originates from a study of cytomegalovirus exposure and HLA in healthy donors. Whole-study results and caveats: The listing of roughly 160 TCR beta chains classed them as cytomegalovirus-associated. In vitro assays verified that three CMV-associated chains recognized CMV antigens specifically. Reportedly, diagnosis of cytomegalovirus status by the classifier showed high specificity and sensitivity.

Turning to this clone: Its specificity is unknown.

CDR3 size: 13 residues. Germline CDR1 reads MDHEN; CDR2 reads SYDVKM. V shed 6 bases and J shed 5 bases, with 10 bases lying between them. The assay was immunoSEQ multiplex PCR, and TCRdb's table has in-frame clones only and misses some. The table shows under 200,000 clones, with 65% to 90% occurring only once. The sample consisted of PBMCs. The chain uses TRBV28 and TRBJ1-4; D unclear. The TCR comes from a woman younger than 35 in good health and CMV-seronegative. For the CDR3, the DNA is TGTGCCAGCAGCTCTCCTAAGAATGAAAAACTGTTTTTT. Translated: CASSSPKNEKLFF.